One and the same sample provided the 6 T cell receptor beta chains below, sequenced in a study of T cell responses to AZD1222 COVID-19 vaccine. Sequencing was performed with immunoSEQ multiplex PCR; in TCRdb, only in-frame clones are kept and a portion is missing. The sample holds tens of thousands of clones, roughly 88% seen once. The input for sequencing was peripheral blood, taken 28 days after the second AZD1222 dose. The receptor source for this set is an adult who received the AZD1222 COVID-19 vaccine.

The chain combines TRBV27 with TRBJ2-2; TRBD1 matches 7 bases. This CDR3 has 16 amino acids. After removal of 1 base from V and 1 base from J, the junction contained 3 bases not matched to a gene. Germline loops: CDR1 MNHEY, CDR2 SMNVEV (reference sequence). The CDR3 protein is CASSLFGTVNTGELFF. CDR3 bases: TGTGCCAGCAGTTTATTTGGGACAGTGAACACCGGGGAGCTGTTTTTT.

This sequence joins TRBV7-9 and TRBJ2-7; D may match TRBD1 or TRBD2 (5 bases each). The CDR3 consists of 14 residues. CDR1 and CDR2 (germline): SEHNR, FQNEAQ (reference sequence). V was clipped by 2 bases and J by 2 bases, with 10 bases between them. CDR3 sequence reads: CASSLSQGPYEQYF. Here the CDR3 DNA reads TGTGCCAGCAGCTTATCCCAGGGACCCTACGAGCAGTACTTC.

The genes are TRBV6-5 and TRBJ2-5; D might be TRBD1 (5 bases). The CDR3 is made up of 14 amino acids. V was pared by 2 bases and J by 5 bases, with 12 bases between. Per germline, CDR1 MNHEY and CDR2 SVGAGI. In DNA form, the CDR3 reads TGTGCCAGCAGTTACGACAGTACGACGGAGACCCAGTACTTC. Translated, it gives CASSYDSTTETQYF.

This chain connects TRBV30 to TRBJ2-7; D might be TRBD2 (5 bases). The length of the CDR3 is 14 residues. Trimming stripped 0 bases from V and 2 bases from J, with 11 bases between. Germline CDR1 and CDR2: GTSNPN and SVGIG (reference sequence). CDR3 sequence reads: CAWSVQIGAYEQYF. The CDR3, as DNA: TGTGCCTGGAGTGTACAGATCGGGGCCTACGAGCAGTACTTC. Complete variable domain (other parts from reference TRBV30 and TRBJ2-7): SQTIHQWPATLVQPVGSPLSLECTVEGTSNPNLYWYRQAAGRGLQLLFYSVGIGQISSEVPQNLSASRPQDRQFILSSKKLLLSDSGFYLCAWSVQIGAYEQYFGPGTRLTVT.

The chain uses TRBV5-8 and TRBJ2-7; 7 bases match TRBD1. The CDR3 covers 15 residues. The trim removed 0 bases at V and 2 bases at J, leaving 5 bases unmatched. From germline, CDR1 is SGHTS and CDR2 YDEGEE. DNA for the CDR3: TGTGCCAGCAGCTTGGGGACAGGCCCAACCTACGAGCAGTACTTC. Protein product: CASSLGTGPTYEQYF. Full variable domain (rest looked up from reference TRBV5-8 and TRBJ2-7): EAGVTQSPTHLIKTRGQQATLRCSPISGHTSVYWYQQALGLGLQFLLWYDEGEERNRGNFPPRFSGRQFPNYSSELNVNALELEDSALYLCASSLGTGPTYEQYFGPGTRLTVT.

V is TRBV13 and J is TRBJ2-4, with TRBD2 identical over 9 bases. V lost 3 bases to trimming and J lost 8 bases; unmatched junction nucleotides: 11. CDR3 length: 16 residues. Germline V gene data show CDR1 as PRHDT and CDR2 as FYEKMQ (reference sequence). CDR3 sequence reads: CASSFAPFSGSDIQYF. CDR3 sequence (DNA): TGTGCCAGCAGCTTCGCCCCATTTAGCGGGAGTGACATTCAGTACTTC. Combining the CDR3 with reference TRBV13 and TRBJ2-4 gives the whole variable domain AAGVIQSPRHLIKEKRETATLKCYPIPRHDTVYWYQQGPGQDPQFLISFYEKMQSDKGSIPDRFSAQQFSDYHSELNMSSLELGDSALYFCASSFAPFSGSDIQYFGAGTRLSVL.